The entry below describes one TCR beta chain. No antigen is known for it. Germline CDR1 SGHVS, CDR2 FQNEAQ. The CDR3 has 15 residues. Trimming took off 0 bases at V and 0 bases at J, with 6 bases between the two ends. This record comes from a study of T cell responses to AZD1222 COVID-19 vaccine. Findings and caveats of the study: Only 5 or 6 individuals given AZD1222 were seropositive at baseline. White British ancestry dominated among donors, who included more females, and clonal diversity was possibly underestimated. The study reported that nearly half of spike-specific TCRs target unmutated variant regions. Vaccine-associated CD4 TCRs spanned spike, dominant at 160-218 and 743-854.

The data were produced by immunoSEQ multiplex PCR, yet TCRdb's version contains in-frame clones alone and is incomplete. The sample gives 80,000 or so clones, 75% to 95% of which show up once; 3.5% to 5.5% is in the top ten. The chain recombines TRBV7-8 with TRBJ1-3; TRBD1 might be the D (5 bases). The clonotype originates from an adult in good health. The source was peripheral blood, collected on day 0 of MenACWY control vaccination. The CDR3 reads CASSLAGHSGNTIYF. DNA for the CDR3: TGTGCCAGCAGCTTAGCAGGACACTCTGGAAACACCATATATTTT.